This TCR beta chain was profiled in a study of cytomegalovirus exposure and HLA in healthy donors (dated by TCRdb to about 2017). Looking at the study overall: An earlier analysis of some 550 of the donors reported about 250 Gb of sequence data and some 100 million unique TCR beta sequences from roughly 200 million T cells. Four or five DR-DQ haplotypes were handled as single units for association and clustering, since linkage in the cohort was strong. Every repertoire in the discovery cohort had been generated on one and the same sequencing platform. High-throughput TCR immunosequencing, statistical association of individual TCRs with disease status, and machine learning were combined to predict cytomegalovirus infection status. The study profiled the T cell repertoires of around 700 subjects by immunosequencing and related them to cytomegalovirus serostatus. The number of typed donors differed by locus: roughly 620-630 for A, B, C, DRB1 and DQB1; roughly 510 for DQA1; some 590 for DPA1; and about 450 for DPB1. About 330 gigabases of sequencing data and around 80 million unique TCR sequences made up an early release that covered 500 to 700 HLA-typed donors. The study was designed to test whether signatures of past pathogen exposure could be identified by cataloging public T cell receptors. On average, roughly 240,000 unique TCR beta nucleotide sequences were sequenced per donor among a few hundred genotyped donors of the cohort, with roughly 18% of those sequences being non-productive. Alongside the repertoire data, information on donor age, sex, ethnicity and CMV serostatus was compiled. To decide whether each TCR beta V gene segment behaved as functional or pseudogenic, an earlier analysis of fewer than 750 of the donors relied on high-throughput TCR beta sequencing. HLA typing included class I and class II loci at four-digit resolution. Of the roughly 400 genotyped donors, less than 85% were placed in the genetic ancestry cluster associated with self-reported Caucasian donors. A later genetic analysis used genome-wide SNP genotypes for about 55% of the 666 donors, treating that subset as a discovery cohort. A later analysis re-examined previously published TCR beta repertoires from roughly 720 donors and added high-resolution HLA genotyping to investigate patterns of TCR occurrence. The later analysis used no new phenotypic data to find candidate immune exposures, relying instead on TCR beta sequences and their occurrence across donors. In addition to the first cohort of several hundred subjects, a separate validation cohort of about 120 different subjects was used. General conclusions and limits of the study: Linkage disequilibrium might explain the correlated functional status among segregating V segments, but an unknown experimental factor could not be ruled out. In a later analysis, most CMV-associated TCR beta chains were found to appear HLA-restricted, with HLA associations seemingly driven largely by CMV exposure. Strong co-occurrence of HLA alleles, especially DR and DQ, made assigning TCR associations to individual alleles difficult. In a later analysis, the rate of TCR association differed among HLA loci, with DRB1 alleles having the most associated TCRs and HLA-C alleles having the fewest. A cluster of highly shared sequence variants was judged likely to be a technical artifact of the sequencing pipeline. A further reported finding was that TCR beta sequences accurately predicted the HLA-A and HLA-B alleles for most subjects in the first cohort. Because some donors lacked HLA typing at each locus, the association tests relied only on the typed subset. The authors suggested that the approach could potentially be extended to other disease states and immunological phenotypes. A later analysis reported that several top co-occurrence clusters appeared linked to parvovirus B19, influenza, CMV and Epstein-Barr virus. In vitro tests confirmed that three of the cytomegalovirus-associated TCR beta chains recognize cytomegalovirus antigens. The classifier was reported to diagnose cytomegalovirus status with high specificity and sensitivity in both the original cohort and the validation cohort. In a later genetic analysis, fewer N-insertions in productive TCRs were reported among donors in an Asian-associated ancestry cluster than the roughly 640-donor mean. The presence/absence analyses assumed that sequencing depth was roughly uniform across donors, and that assumption may not be true. Broadly in line with IMGT annotations, most TCR beta V segments showed up in productive rearrangements about 87% or about 30% of the time in an earlier analysis of roughly 590 of the donors. CMV serostatus was the only immune exposure information available for the cohort. Some IMGT-functional V segments, including TRBV6-2 and TRBV6-3, could not be told apart with the 87-base-pair reads, so those segments were excluded. V-gene and J-gene trimming of TCR beta chains was associated with a missense DCLRE1C variant in a later genetic analysis, and the association was replicated in an independent cohort. In the study, approximately 150 TCR beta chains were listed as associated with cytomegalovirus. This cohort had only TCR beta chains sequenced, and the lack of alpha or paired-chain data limited which features could be detected. In a later analysis, HLA-associated TCR beta chains showed more clonal expansion and lower generation probabilities than non-associated chains that were equally common. Most TCR sequences were observed very rarely across donors, whereas some public TCRs were present in many individuals. Specific HLA alleles were associated with 15,000 to 20,000 TCR beta sequences at a false discovery rate of 0.05 in a later analysis. Because counts were too low, about 18 rarely observed V segments, including chromosome 9 orphons, were excluded from the earlier analysis of several hundred of the donors.

The cohort comprised fewer than 750 healthy bone marrow donors. Cohort members were all nominally healthy when sampled, although unrecorded immune exposures were likely present. The donor tested CMV seropositive, placing the donor among the 250 to 350 seropositive members of the cohort. Every donor gave a peripheral blood sample, and the peripheral blood mononuclear cells from that sample were used for TCR beta sequencing. The Qiagen DNeasy Blood Extraction Kit was used to extract genomic DNA from the blood cell samples. A remark on this clone: Its antigen remains unidentified. No much larger clonotype is one base removed from it; base qualities were not supplied.

The CDR3 spans 15 residues, from the cysteine through the phenylalanine. CDR3 DNA is the only sequence kept; it has 45 bases, read in frame from the first base. CDR1 and CDR2 were assigned from the germline V gene as MNHNS and SASEGT. For this chain, trimming is 2 bases at the V end and 7 bases at the J end, and the number of junction bases without a gene match is 8. The library was prepared using the immunoSEQ multiplex PCR assay. For the multiplex PCR, a mixture combining 60 forward primers for TCR Vbeta segments and 13 reverse primers for TCR Jbeta segments was used. The CDR3 region of rearranged TCR beta genes was amplified from genomic DNA with a multiplex PCR assay. On the Illumina HiSeq System, the amplified TCR beta libraries were sequenced as 87-base-pair reads. As for the original processing: A later analysis tallied around 87 million unique TCR beta chains across the 700 or so repertoires, and approximately 12 million of those chains were shared by two or more donors. Raw reads were error-corrected and collapsed into unique sequences by a nearest-neighbor algorithm in which closely related sequences were merged to remove PCR and sequencing errors. CDR3 sequences were aligned to IMGT reference sequences to assign V, D and J gene segments. For a sequence to be retained, at least a six-nucleotide match to both a V gene segment and a J gene segment was required. Rearrangements were called productive when the CDR3 lacked stop codons and stayed in frame with V and J; all others were non-productive. Following IMGT convention, CDR3 was defined as the stretch from the second conserved V-encoded cysteine to the conserved J-encoded phenylalanine. In an earlier analysis of around 570 of the donors, sequences lacking an unambiguous match to a single V gene segment were excluded. An earlier analysis of approximately 590 of the donors called V segments functional above 56.7% productive rearrangements and segregating when the between-donor standard deviation exceeded 5%. A statistical classification framework was developed to diagnose cytomegalovirus status using the catalog of TCR beta chain sequences. V and J gene assignment, in a later analysis, came from comparing TCR nucleotide sequences with IMGT/GENE-DB human TR gene sequences. The TCRdist pipeline was used in a later analysis to assign CDR3 sequences and most-parsimonious VDJ recombination scenarios. In a later analysis, each TCR beta chain was defined by its CDR3 amino acid sequence together with its V-gene family, and reads without a unique V-gene family were excluded. A later analysis removed 592 highly shared, low-generation-probability nucleotide sequences to deal with suspected cross-contamination and a sequencing artifact. In a later analysis, a clonal expansion index for each public chain was calculated from normalized within-repertoire ranks of inferred template counts. In a later analysis, generation probabilities were computed using a VDJ recombination model fitted to out-of-frame rearrangements, and the results were checked against IGoR. In a later analysis, TCR-TCR, TCR-HLA and TCR-CMV co-occurrence was scored with hypergeometric tests, and a repertoire-size bias correction was applied to TCR pairs. In a later analysis, false discovery rates were estimated by permuting HLA or CMV assignments 20 times. A later analysis grouped co-occurring TCRs with DBSCAN, adding TCRdist sequence similarity when clustering within HLA-allele-positive subsets. Co-occurrence clustering excluded repertoires with fewer than 30,000 or more than 120,000 public chains, plus five with anomalous nucleotide sharing. Entries here come from immuneACCESS through TCRdb and include only in-frame sequences with V and J called. Some clones fail to appear in such tables; in the studies checked, an unresolved V gene covers under half of the shortfall, and the cause of the remainder is unknown. D and trimming were read from the DNA, whereas the V and J calls and clone size are those reported in that table. The sample table records tens of thousands of clones; roughly 63% of these occur just once. Roughly 5.5% of the sample belongs to the ten largest clones.

The clonotype was recovered from a boy aged 5-17 years in good health and CMV-seropositive. Specimen: PBMCs. This chain is built from TRBV6-1 and TRBJ1-2; TRBD1 aligns with 9 central bases. CDR3 region: CASSEQGQGDRGYTF. The bases are TGTGCCAGCAGTGAACAGGGACAGGGTGATCGTGGCTACACCTTC.